The rows below give T cell receptor beta chains drawn from one sample of a study of shared clonotypes between healthy human individuals. The repertoire was sequenced with immunoSEQ multiplex PCR; TCRdb's copy has only in-frame clones and lacks some. The profile shows fewer than 850,000 clones, 96% of them singletons. Material: naive CD8+ T cells sorted from blood. These receptors originate from a man aged 25-45 years in good health. Both conserved end residues are part of each CDR3. Fields, in order: J gene, V gene, clone size, D gene, CDR3 protein, CDR3 DNA. A D gene is named only where the DNA matches it firmly. Clone size is not always given. Where it is, it says once, few, many or a class for expanded clones.

j_gene: TRBJ1-2; v_gene: TRBV4-3; abundance: -; d_gene: -; CDR3aa: CASSPFQGHGYGYTF; CDR3nt: TGCGCCAGCAGCCCATTTCAGGGGCATGGCTATGGCTACACCTTC
j_gene: TRBJ2-7; v_gene: TRBV5-4; abundance: -; d_gene: -; CDR3aa: CASSASGSLYEQYF; CDR3nt: TGTGCCAGCAGCGCGAGCGGCAGTCTGTACGAGCAGTACTTC
j_gene: TRBJ2-3; v_gene: TRBV2; abundance: -; d_gene: TRBD2; CDR3aa: CASPLMRGGRDTQYF; CDR3nt: TGTGCCAGCCCTTTAATGCGGGGGGGACGGGATACGCAGTATTTT
j_gene: TRBJ1-2; v_gene: TRBV7-8; abundance: -; d_gene: -; CDR3aa: CASSPGTTYTF; CDR3nt: TGTGCCAGCAGCCCCGGGACAACCTACACCTTC
j_gene: TRBJ2-3; v_gene: TRBV6-5; abundance: -; d_gene: -; CDR3aa: CASKMGADTQYF; CDR3nt: TGTGCCAGCAAAATGGGGGCAGATACGCAGTATTTT
j_gene: TRBJ2-7; v_gene: TRBV7-6; abundance: -; d_gene: TRBD1; CDR3aa: CASSLEDREDYEQYF; CDR3nt: TGTGCCAGCAGCTTGGAGGACAGGGAGGACTACGAGCAGTACTTC
j_gene: TRBJ2-1; v_gene: TRBV27; abundance: -; d_gene: -; CDR3aa: CASRVVTGGKDEQFF; CDR3nt: TGTGCCAGCAGAGTAGTAACGGGCGGGAAGGATGAGCAGTTCTTC
j_gene: TRBJ2-7; v_gene: TRBV4-1; abundance: -; d_gene: -; CDR3aa: CASSQPWGLGSYEQYF; CDR3nt: TGCGCCAGCAGCCAGCCTTGGGGACTCGGTTCCTACGAGCAGTACTTC
j_gene: TRBJ2-7; v_gene: TRBV7-9; abundance: -; d_gene: -; CDR3aa: CADEAVRGSYEQYF; CDR3nt: TGTGCCGACGAGGCCGTCAGGGGCTCCTACGAGCAGTACTTC
j_gene: TRBJ1-1; v_gene: TRBV27; abundance: -; d_gene: -; CDR3aa: CASSLSPFTPNTEAFF; CDR3nt: TGTGCCAGCAGTTTATCCCCCTTTACACCGAACACTGAAGCTTTCTTT
j_gene: TRBJ2-7; v_gene: TRBV29-1; abundance: -; d_gene: TRBD2; CDR3aa: CSVPGGMRGEQYF; CDR3nt: TGCAGCGTTCCGGGGGGGATGAGAGGCGAGCAGTACTTC
j_gene: TRBJ2-3; v_gene: TRBV27; abundance: -; d_gene: TRBD2; CDR3aa: CASSRGTSGSRTDTQYF; CDR3nt: TGTGCCAGCAGTAGAGGGACTAGCGGGAGTAGGACAGATACGCAGTATTTT
j_gene: TRBJ2-5; v_gene: TRBV13; abundance: -; d_gene: -; CDR3aa: CASSPGLGETQYF; CDR3nt: TGTGCCAGCAGCCCCGGCCTTGGGGAGACCCAGTACTTC
j_gene: TRBJ2-7; v_gene: TRBV5-1; abundance: -; d_gene: -; CDR3aa: CASSLDGLPAEVEQYF; CDR3nt: TGCGCCAGCAGCTTGGATGGACTCCCGGCTGAGGTTGAGCAGTACTTC
j_gene: TRBJ2-1; v_gene: TRBV2; abundance: -; d_gene: -; CDR3aa: CASSGEYDNEQFF; CDR3nt: TGTGCCAGCTCGGGGGAGTACGACAATGAGCAGTTCTTC
j_gene: TRBJ1-4; v_gene: TRBV4-1; abundance: -; d_gene: TRBD1; CDR3aa: CASSQASLGTGDLATNEKLFF; CDR3nt: TGCGCCAGCAGCCAAGCGTCTTTGGGGACAGGGGATTTGGCAACTAATGAAAAACTGTTTTTT
j_gene: TRBJ1-2; v_gene: TRBV9; abundance: -; d_gene: -; CDR3aa: CASSVPLTF; CDR3nt: TGTGCCAGCAGCGTCCCGTTAACCTTC
j_gene: TRBJ2-1; v_gene: TRBV4-1; abundance: -; d_gene: TRBD2; CDR3aa: CASSQPPSGKDNEQFF; CDR3nt: TGCGCCAGCAGCCAACCTCCTAGCGGGAAGGACAATGAGCAGTTCTTC
j_gene: TRBJ2-5; v_gene: TRBV9; abundance: -; d_gene: -; CDR3aa: CASSVALGQETQYF; CDR3nt: TGTGCCAGCAGCGTAGCTCTGGGGCAAGAGACCCAGTACTTC
j_gene: TRBJ2-7; v_gene: TRBV29-1; abundance: -; d_gene: -; CDR3aa: CSVGSGSYEQYF; CDR3nt: TGCAGCGTTGGATCAGGGTCCTACGAGCAGTACTTC
j_gene: TRBJ1-1; v_gene: TRBV29-1; abundance: -; d_gene: -; CDR3aa: CSGARWNTEAFF; CDR3nt: TGCAGCGGTGCTAGGTGGAACACTGAAGCTTTCTTT
j_gene: TRBJ2-1; v_gene: TRBV27; abundance: -; d_gene: TRBD1; CDR3aa: CASSFAKTGGAYNEQFF; CDR3nt: TGTGCCAGCAGTTTTGCCAAGACAGGGGGCGCCTACAATGAGCAGTTCTTC
j_gene: TRBJ1-4; v_gene: TRBV7-9; abundance: -; d_gene: -; CDR3aa: CASSSRDYPNEKLFF; CDR3nt: TGTGCCAGCAGCTCCCGGGACTACCCTAATGAAAAACTGTTTTTT
j_gene: TRBJ1-5; v_gene: TRBV11-2; abundance: few; d_gene: -; CDR3aa: CASSSSQSGQPQHF; CDR3nt: TGTGCCAGCAGCTCTAGCCAGAGCGGTCAGCCCCAGCATTTT
j_gene: TRBJ1-1; v_gene: TRBV11-2; abundance: -; d_gene: -; CDR3aa: CASSLSLGMNTEAFF; CDR3nt: TGTGCCAGCAGCTTGAGTCTCGGTATGAACACTGAAGCTTTCTTT
j_gene: TRBJ2-7; v_gene: TRBV7-9; abundance: -; d_gene: TRBD1; CDR3aa: CASSFLTGRDYEQYF; CDR3nt: TGTGCCAGCAGCTTCTTGACAGGGCGAGACTACGAGCAGTACTTC
j_gene: TRBJ2-7; v_gene: TRBV10-3; abundance: -; d_gene: -; CDR3aa: CAISEDKDWDEQYF; CDR3nt: TGTGCCATCAGTGAGGACAAAGATTGGGACGAGCAGTACTTC
j_gene: TRBJ2-7; v_gene: TRBV7-9; abundance: -; d_gene: -; CDR3aa: CASSSSSIPSYEQYF; CDR3nt: TGTGCCAGCAGCTCATCCTCTATCCCTTCCTACGAGCAGTACTTC
j_gene: TRBJ2-7; v_gene: TRBV6-1; abundance: -; d_gene: -; CDR3aa: CASSVISGDPRVLEQYF; CDR3nt: TGTGCCAGCAGTGTAATCTCGGGGGACCCGAGGGTTCTCGAGCAGTACTTC
j_gene: TRBJ2-3; v_gene: TRBV10-3; abundance: once; d_gene: -; CDR3aa: CATGTDTQYF; CDR3nt: TGTGCCACCGGCACAGATACGCAGTATTTT
j_gene: TRBJ2-1; v_gene: TRBV27; abundance: -; d_gene: -; CDR3aa: CASSLGTRGEQFF; CDR3nt: TGTGCCAGCAGTTTGGGAACAAGGGGTGAGCAGTTCTTC
j_gene: TRBJ2-2; v_gene: TRBV7-9; abundance: -; d_gene: -; CDR3aa: CASSFVTGGLGTGELFF; CDR3nt: TGTGCCAGCAGCTTTGTCACCGGGGGATTGGGAACCGGGGAGCTGTTTTTT
j_gene: TRBJ2-7; v_gene: TRBV2; abundance: -; d_gene: -; CDR3aa: CASSDYRELYEQYF; CDR3nt: TGTGCCAGCAGCGACTACAGGGAATTGTACGAGCAGTACTTC
j_gene: TRBJ2-3; v_gene: TRBV7-2; abundance: once; d_gene: TRBD2; CDR3aa: CASRTGLASTDTQYF; CDR3nt: TGTGCCAGCAGAACAGGACTAGCGTCAACAGATACGCAGTATTTT
j_gene: TRBJ2-2; v_gene: TRBV4-2; abundance: -; d_gene: -; CDR3aa: CASSHNTGELFF; CDR3nt: TGTGCCAGCAGCCATAACACCGGGGAGCTGTTTTTT
j_gene: TRBJ2-7; v_gene: TRBV7-9; abundance: -; d_gene: -; CDR3aa: CASSLAPQSRGGEEYF; CDR3nt: TGTGCCAGCAGCTTAGCACCGCAATCCAGAGGGGGGGAGGAGTACTTC
j_gene: TRBJ2-7; v_gene: TRBV11-2; abundance: -; d_gene: -; CDR3aa: CASSLEAGLGYEQYF; CDR3nt: TGTGCCAGCAGCTTAGAAGCTGGTTTGGGATACGAGCAGTACTTC
j_gene: TRBJ2-5; v_gene: TRBV25-1; abundance: -; d_gene: -; CDR3aa: CASSSEEGQETQYF; CDR3nt: TGTGCCAGCTCGTCGGAGGAAGGCCAAGAGACCCAGTACTTC
j_gene: TRBJ2-7; v_gene: TRBV2; abundance: -; d_gene: TRBD1; CDR3aa: CASEITGTDGDEQYF; CDR3nt: TGTGCCAGCGAGATCACCGGGACAGATGGGGACGAGCAGTACTTC
j_gene: TRBJ2-3; v_gene: TRBV11-3; abundance: -; d_gene: -; CDR3aa: CASSHPAGGEDTQYF; CDR3nt: TGTGCCAGCAGCCATCCTGCCGGAGGGGAAGATACGCAGTATTTT
j_gene: TRBJ2-5; v_gene: TRBV7-7; abundance: -; d_gene: -; CDR3aa: CASSLASGDRETQYF; CDR3nt: TGTGCTAGCAGCTTAGCTTCAGGGGATCGAGAGACCCAGTACTTC
j_gene: TRBJ2-1; v_gene: TRBV5-8; abundance: -; d_gene: TRBD2; CDR3aa: CASSGGLAGVRSYNEQFF; CDR3nt: TGTGCCAGCAGCGGCGGACTAGCGGGAGTTAGATCCTACAATGAGCAGTTCTTC
j_gene: TRBJ1-2; v_gene: TRBV2; abundance: -; d_gene: -; CDR3aa: CASPDWTVGYTF; CDR3nt: TGTGCCAGCCCGGATTGGACAGTTGGCTACACCTTC
j_gene: TRBJ1-2; v_gene: TRBV14; abundance: -; d_gene: TRBD1; CDR3aa: CASSQELGQIYGYTF; CDR3nt: TGTGCCAGCAGCCAAGAATTGGGACAGATTTATGGCTACACCTTC
j_gene: TRBJ1-2; v_gene: TRBV27; abundance: few; d_gene: -; CDR3aa: CASSLSTDPYYGYTF; CDR3nt: TGTGCCAGCAGTTTATCGACTGACCCCTATTATGGCTACACCTTC
j_gene: TRBJ1-1; v_gene: TRBV27; abundance: -; d_gene: -; CDR3aa: CASSYQMNTEAFF; CDR3nt: TGTGCCAGCAGTTACCAGATGAACACTGAAGCTTTCTTT
j_gene: TRBJ2-2; v_gene: TRBV9; abundance: -; d_gene: TRBD2; CDR3aa: CASSDSPGTSHTGELFF; CDR3nt: TGTGCCAGCAGCGACTCCCCCGGGACTAGCCATACCGGGGAGCTGTTTTTT
j_gene: TRBJ1-1; v_gene: TRBV6-6; abundance: once; d_gene: -; CDR3aa: CASRSAPEAFF; CDR3nt: TGTGCCAGCAGATCGGCCCCTGAAGCTTTCTTT
j_gene: TRBJ2-3; v_gene: TRBV6-1; abundance: once; d_gene: TRBD1; CDR3aa: CASSEGVTGNTDTQYF; CDR3nt: TGTGCCAGCAGTGAAGGGGTGACAGGGAACACAGATACGCAGTATTTT